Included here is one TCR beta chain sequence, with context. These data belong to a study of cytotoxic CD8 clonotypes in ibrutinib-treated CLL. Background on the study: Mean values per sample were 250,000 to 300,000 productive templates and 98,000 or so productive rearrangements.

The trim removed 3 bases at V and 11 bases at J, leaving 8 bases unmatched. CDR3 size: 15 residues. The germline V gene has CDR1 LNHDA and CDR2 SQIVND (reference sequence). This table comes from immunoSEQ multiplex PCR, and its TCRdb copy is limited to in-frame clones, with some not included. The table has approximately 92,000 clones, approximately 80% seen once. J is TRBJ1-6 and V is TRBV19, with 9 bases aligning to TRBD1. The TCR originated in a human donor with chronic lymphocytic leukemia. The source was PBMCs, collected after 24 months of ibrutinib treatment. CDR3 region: CASSMVGTGLAPLHF. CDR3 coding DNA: TGTGCCAGTAGTATGGTCGGGACAGGGTTGGCACCCCTCCACTTT.